This TCR beta chain was identified in a study of molecular identifiers for immune sequencing clone quantification. Study details: In replicates, the authors split RNA from roughly 18,000 or 92,000 naive CD8 cells five ways and sequenced four.

This clonotype occurred many times. Antigen specificity is unknown. Each CDR3 protein gets one entry after TCRdb re-called the PCR reads with MiXCR. The sample lists 88,000 or so distinct CDR3 sequences, approximately 22% occurring once. CDR1 and CDR2 (germline): MNHEY, SMNVEV (reference sequence). CDR3 length: 17 residues. After removal of 5 bases from V and 0 bases from J, the junction contained 9 bases not matched to a gene. Study outcomes and limitations: Over 97% of CMV-specific effector molecules, but under 1% of naive ones, were in clones above 20 copies. Reports indicate spiked Jurkat TCR RNA from one cell could be found among some 980,000 naive cells.

Sorting defined naive CD8 T cells as CD8+CD4-CCR7+CD45RA+. Material for sequencing was naive CD8+ T cells from blood, with Jurkat cell RNA spiked in. Subset meaning: FACS-sorted CD8+CD4-CCR7+CD45RA+ naive T cells. The clonotype comes from a human donor in good health. Some libraries in this study had Jurkat cell RNA spiked in. This chain joins TRBV27 and TRBJ2-3, with 9 bases fitting TRBD2. In nucleotides, the CDR3 is TGTGCCAGCAGTCCACCTCCCCTAGCGGGAAGCACAGATACGCAGTATTTT. Translation: CASSPPPLAGSTDTQYF.